The rows below give T cell receptor beta chains drawn from one sample of a study of blood T cell repertoires in COVID-19. Clones were read by immunoSEQ multiplex PCR, and TCRdb kept only the in-frame ones, dropping some. The data hold a few hundred thousand clones, with approximately 89% observed a single time. The sequenced material came from peripheral blood. Every receptor here comes from a man aged 35 to 55 who had recovered from COVID-19. The CDR3 runs from the conserved cysteine through the conserved F or W. The D gene is left open where the match is weak.

cdr3_aa j_call d_call v_call
CASSPPSGGEQYF TRBJ2-7 TRBD2 TRBV18
CAISGGLSSYEQYF TRBJ2-7 NA TRBV10-3
CASHGAVKNIQYF TRBJ2-4 NA TRBV12-3/TRBV12-4
CASSPGGTWTRGMYEQYF TRBJ2-7 NA TRBV7-9
CASSFSGGSYEQFF TRBJ2-1 TRBD2 TRBV13
CATRREGSSGANVLTF TRBJ2-6 TRBD2 TRBV19
CASTTPAGVSKQFF TRBJ2-1 TRBD2 TRBV28
CASSPTRAVGGYNEQFF TRBJ2-1 NA TRBV7-2
CASKLLASGSYEQYF TRBJ2-7 TRBD2 TRBV19
CASRAWTGTRQETQYF TRBJ2-5 TRBD1 TRBV5-1
CASGQWTGTGELFF TRBJ2-2 NA TRBV5-1
CASSPDGGWYEQYF TRBJ2-7 NA TRBV3-1/TRBV3-2
CASGLEDFGYTF TRBJ1-2 NA TRBV12-5
CASSPGQGKSPLHF TRBJ1-6 TRBD1 TRBV25-1
CSVENRGSGPYEQFF TRBJ2-1 NA TRBV29-1
CASSLEGLAGHGETQYF TRBJ2-5 TRBD2 TRBV5-1
CASSLRPGTGYGYTF TRBJ1-2 TRBD1 TRBV4-3
CASNPTGGSPGNTIYF TRBJ1-3 TRBD1 TRBV9